These 17 T cell receptor beta chains came from one sample sequenced in a study of breast tumors, draining lymph nodes, adjacent tissues. Samples came from axillary lymph nodes draining the breast cancer. TCRdb processed the multiplex PCR reads anew with MiXCR; each CDR3 protein has one entry. This table has some 150,000 distinct CDR3 sequences, 20% to 25% appearing once. Sequencing was done on a sample of axillary lymph node tissue. The receptors here all came from a female donor with breast cancer. Some clones in this sample may be carry-over from other donors' samples.

Note on this clonotype: This clone may be a read error of a much larger clone one base away. The chain uses TRBV19 and TRBJ2-6; TRBD1 is a possible D gene (5 bases). The CDR3 is made up of 15 amino acids. The germline V gene encodes CDR1 LNHDA and CDR2 SQIVND (reference sequence). This chain's CDR3 is CACSTRGAGANVLTF. The CDR3 DNA reads TGTGCCTGTAGTACAAGGGGCGCTGGGGCCAACGTCCTGACTTTC.

In this sample, this clonotype turned up many times. This chain connects TRBV2 to TRBJ2-3; 12 bases match TRBD2. The V gene end was trimmed by 6 bases and the J gene end by 2 bases; junction bases not matched to a gene: 6. The CDR3 is made up of 16 amino acids. The germline gives CDR1 SNHLY, CDR2 FYNNEI. CDR3 coding DNA: TGTGCCAGCAGGGCGAGGACTAGCGGGAACACAGATACGCAGTATTTT. Translation: CASRARTSGNTDTQYF.

This clonotype was seen many times. The CDR3 region has the DNA TGTGCCAGCAGTTACTCCCTCAGAGGTGAAAAACTGTTTTTT. As protein: CASSYSLRGEKLFF. This chain links TRBV6-5 with TRBJ1-4; D uncertain. This CDR3 contains 14 residues. Germline loops: CDR1 MNHEY, CDR2 SVGAGI. The V and J ends lost 0 bases and 7 bases respectively, with 9 bases between them.

This clonotype was counted at least ten times. The rearrangement uses TRBV29-1 and TRBJ2-7; 13 bases map to TRBD2. The CDR3 consists of 15 residues. CDR1 is SQVTM, CDR2 ANQGSEA, per germline. Unmatched junction bases numbered 8, after V lost 3 bases and J lost 6 bases. The CDR3 region is CSVDTLAGGPAEQYF. As DNA, the CDR3 is TGCAGCGTTGATACACTAGCGGGAGGGCCTGCCGAGCAGTACTTC.

This clonotype was recorded at least ten times. The rearrangement joins TRBV20-1 to TRBJ2-1; possible D gene TRBD2, 6 bases. Germline CDR1 and CDR2: DFQATT and SNEGSKA (reference sequence). V was shortened by 3 bases and J by 0 bases, with 9 bases between the two germline ends. The CDR3 has 14 residues. The CDR3 nucleotides are TGCAGTGCTAGTACCGGGAGCTCCTACAATGAGCAGTTCTTC. It is translated as CSASTGSSYNEQFF.

The chain combines TRBV2 with TRBJ2-4; D gene uncertain. CDR3 size: 15 residues. The V gene's germline CDR1 is SNHLY and CDR2 FYNNEI. V lost 2 bases to trimming and J lost 0 bases, with 8 bases between them. The CDR3 sequence: CASSESELAKNIQYF. DNA of the CDR3: TGTGCCAGCAGTGAATCGGAACTAGCCAAAAACATTCAGTACTTC.

About this clonotype: An end of the junction does not agree with germline; a read error may underlie this. This chain connects TRBV5-5 to TRBJ2-2; maybe TRBD1 (6 bases). Germline-derived CDR1 and CDR2 are SGHKS and YYEKEE (reference sequence). This CDR3 comprises 16 residues. This CDR3 reads CAGSPTTGKRVRELFF. The DNA for the CDR3 is TGTGCCGGCAGCCCGACCACAGGGAAGAGAGTCCGGGAGCTGTTTTTT.

With respect to this clonotype: A much larger clone lies a single base off, so this may be a read error. The chain combines TRBV2 with TRBJ2-2; D possibly corresponds to TRBD2 (5 bases). Germline assignment: CDR1 SNHLY and CDR2 FYNNEI. There are 17 residues in the CDR3. Deletions cut 2 bases from V and 5 bases from J, with 18 bases between. The CDR3 region is CASSETRAASVTGELFF. CDR3 nucleotides: TGTGCCAGCAGTGAAACTAGGGCCGCCTCGGTAACCGGGGAGCTGTTTTTT.

This clonotype was counted many times. The V and J genes are TRBV11-2 and TRBJ2-1; 10 nucleotides match TRBD2. Trimming took 2 bases from V and 6 from J; bases not matched to a gene: 7. There are 16 residues in the CDR3. The germline V gene encodes CDR1 SGHAT and CDR2 FQNNGV. CDR3 bases: TGTGCCAGCAGCTTACGAAGCGGGAGGGGGGGCAATGAGCAGTTCTTC. Encoded protein: CASSLRSGRGGNEQFF.

This clonotype has just one count. V gene TRBV7-2 combines with J gene TRBJ1-1; the D gene is possibly TRBD1 (5 bases). CDR1 and CDR2 from the germline V gene are SGHTA and FQGNSA. The CDR3 covers 15 residues. V dropped 3 bases and J dropped 2 bases, with 13 bases sitting between them. CDR3 bases: TGTGCCAGCAGCTTCCAGGGTTGGGGAAACACTGAAGCTTTCTTT. It codes for CASSFQGWGNTEAFF.

The sample holds many counts of this clonotype. The V and J genes are TRBV11-2 and TRBJ2-1; perhaps TRBD2 as D (5 bases). Germline V gives CDR1 SGHAT, CDR2 FQNNGV. The CDR3 extends over 14 amino acids. V gave up 5 bases and J gave up 12 bases, with 20 bases separating them. The CDR3 DNA reads as TGTGCCAGCAGCCCCCAGTTGGGGAGCATAGGGCAGTTCTTC. Its protein is CASSPQLGSIGQFF. Full variable domain (outside the CDR3, taken from reference TRBV11-2 and TRBJ2-1): EAGVAQSPRYKIIEKRQSVAFWCNPISGHATLYWYQQILGQGPKLLIQFQNNGVVDDSQLPKDRFSAERLKGVDSTLKIQPAKLEDSAVYLCASSPQLGSIGQFFGPGTRLTVL.

With respect to this clonotype: A read error may explain this, as a much larger clone is one base away. J is TRBJ1-4 and V is TRBV2; TRBD1 agrees at 9 bases. CDR3 size: 14 residues. From germline, CDR1 is SNHLY and CDR2 FYNNEI. V lost 8 bases, J lost 12 bases, and 13 bases stayed unmatched. The CDR3 is CASLGGQGGEELFF. The CDR3 nucleotides are TGTGCCAGCCTCGGGGGACAGGGAGGCGAAGAACTGTTTTTT.

This clonotype was counted many times. The V and J genes are TRBV9 and TRBJ2-3; no firm D call. This CDR3 has 14 residues. Germline V gene sequence: CDR1 SGDLS, CDR2 YYNGEE. Deletions cut 0 bases from V and 4 bases from J, with 9 bases between. The CDR3 loop reads CASSVVSFPDTQYF. The CDR3 DNA is TGTGCCAGCAGCGTAGTGAGTTTCCCAGATACGCAGTATTTT.

On this clonotype: A read error may explain this, as a much larger clone is one base away. The chain combines TRBV9 with TRBJ2-2; no definite D call. Germline lookup yields CDR1 SGDLS and CDR2 YYNGEE. CDR3 length: 15 residues. V lost 0 bases and J lost 5, with 11 bases in between. CDR3 DNA: TGTGCCAGCAGCGTAGGCGCAAGCAGGACCGGGGAGCTGTTTTTT. Translating gives CASSVGASRTGELFF. The whole variable domain, remainder taken from reference TRBV9 and TRBJ2-2, is DSGVTQTPKHLITATGQRVTLRCSPRSGDLSVYWYQQSLDQGLQFLIQYYNGEERAKGNILERFSAQQFPDLHSELNLSSLELGDSALYFCASSVGASRTGELFFGEGSRLTVL.

The rearrangement links TRBV28 to TRBJ2-1; weak D call: TRBD1 (6 bases). The CDR3 runs 12 residues. Germline V lookup: CDR1 MDHEN, CDR2 SYDVKM. Trimming took 3 bases from V and 10 from J, leaving 10 bases between them. In DNA, the CDR3 is TGTGCCAGCAGTTTCGACAGGCCGGAGCAGTTCTTC. It is translated as CASSFDRPEQFF.

There are many counts of this clonotype. The chain links TRBV12-3 or TRBV12-4 to TRBJ1-4, with 10 bases aligning to TRBD1. Trimming removed 2 bases from V and 8 bases from J; junction bases left unmatched: 5. The CDR3 extends over 15 amino acids. The CDR3 region has the DNA TGTGCCAGCAGTTTAAGTGGGGACAGGGGCGAAAAACTGTTTTTT. Its translation is CASSLSGDRGEKLFF.

As for this clonotype: This may come from a read error, since a much larger clone is one base off. This chain links TRBV4-2 with TRBJ2-1; 8 bases align to TRBD2. CDR3 length: 15 residues. CDR1 LGHNA and CDR2 YNFKEQ come from the germline V gene. V shed 5 bases and J 3 bases; nucleotides not matched to a gene: 6. CDR3 protein: CASSETSGLYNEQFF. CDR3 in DNA: TGTGCCAGCAGCGAAACTAGCGGCCTCTACAATGAGCAGTTCTTC.